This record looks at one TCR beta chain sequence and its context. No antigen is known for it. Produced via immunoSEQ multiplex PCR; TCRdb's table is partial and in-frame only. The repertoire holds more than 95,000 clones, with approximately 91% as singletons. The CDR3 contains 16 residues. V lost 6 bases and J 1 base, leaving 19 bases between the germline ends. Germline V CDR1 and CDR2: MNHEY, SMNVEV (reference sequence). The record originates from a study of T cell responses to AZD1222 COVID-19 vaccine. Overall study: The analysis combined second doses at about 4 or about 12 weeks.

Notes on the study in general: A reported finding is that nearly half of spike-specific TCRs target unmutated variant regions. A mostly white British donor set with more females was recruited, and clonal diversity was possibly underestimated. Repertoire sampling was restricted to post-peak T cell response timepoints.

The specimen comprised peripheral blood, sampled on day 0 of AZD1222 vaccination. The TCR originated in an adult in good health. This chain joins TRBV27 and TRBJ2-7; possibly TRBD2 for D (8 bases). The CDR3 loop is CASRSQGGTRSYEQYF. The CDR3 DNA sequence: TGTGCCAGCAGATCCCAGGGGGGGACTAGGTCCTACGAGCAGTACTTC.